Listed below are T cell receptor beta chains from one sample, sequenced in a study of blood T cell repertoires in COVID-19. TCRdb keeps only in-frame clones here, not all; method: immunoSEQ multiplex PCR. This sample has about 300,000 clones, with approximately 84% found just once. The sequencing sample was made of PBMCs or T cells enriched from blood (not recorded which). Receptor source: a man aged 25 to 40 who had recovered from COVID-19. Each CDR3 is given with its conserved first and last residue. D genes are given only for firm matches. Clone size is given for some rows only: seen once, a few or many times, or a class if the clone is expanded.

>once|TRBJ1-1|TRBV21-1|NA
CASSTPGGPNTEAFF
TGTGCCAGCAGCACCCCAGGGGGCCCGAACACTGAAGCTTTCTTT
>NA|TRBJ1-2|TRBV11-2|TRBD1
CASRKPGQGFYGYTF
TGTGCCAGCAGGAAGCCAGGACAGGGCTTCTATGGCTACACCTTC
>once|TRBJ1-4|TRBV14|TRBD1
CASSQEGYGGQGSEKLFF
TGTGCCAGCAGCCAAGAAGGCTATGGGGGACAGGGGTCTGAAAAACTGTTTTTT
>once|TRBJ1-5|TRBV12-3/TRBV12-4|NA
CASSFLYRPQHF
TGTGCCAGCAGTTTTCTGTACAGGCCCCAGCATTTT
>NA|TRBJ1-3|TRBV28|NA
CASSFMRGNTIYF
TGTGCCAGCAGTTTTATGAGGGGAAACACCATATATTTT
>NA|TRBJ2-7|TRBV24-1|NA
CATSVGAFDEQYF
TGTGCCACCAGCGTAGGGGCTTTTGACGAGCAGTACTTC
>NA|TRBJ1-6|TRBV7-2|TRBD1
CASTRDRGLNSPLHF
TGTGCCAGCACCCGGGACAGGGGATTGAATTCACCCCTCCACTTT
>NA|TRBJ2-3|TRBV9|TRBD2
CASSGLAGIADTQYF
TGTGCCAGCAGCGGACTAGCGGGAATCGCAGATACGCAGTATTTT
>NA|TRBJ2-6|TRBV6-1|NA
CASSGEQGSGANVLTF
TGTGCCAGCAGTGGGGAACAGGGTTCTGGGGCCAACGTCCTGACTTTC
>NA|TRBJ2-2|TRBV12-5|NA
CASGRGPNTGELFF
TGTGCTAGTGGTAGAGGTCCGAACACCGGGGAGCTGTTTTTT
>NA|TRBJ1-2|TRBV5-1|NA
CASSPGQEGSGYTF
TGCGCCAGCAGCCCCGGCCAGGAAGGATCTGGCTACACCTTC
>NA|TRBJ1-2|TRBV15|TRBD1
CATSRGIGQGIYGYTF
TGTGCCACCAGCAGGGGAATAGGACAGGGGATATATGGCTACACCTTC
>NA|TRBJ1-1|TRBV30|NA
CAWRVGGAEAFF
TGTGCCTGGAGAGTCGGTGGGGCCGAAGCTTTCTTT
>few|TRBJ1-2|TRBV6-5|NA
CASSNLRDTYGYTF
TGTGCCAGCTCAAACCTCCGGGACACATATGGCTACACCTTC